The 27 T cell receptor beta chains in this list originate from one sample, sequenced in a study of T cells after yellow fever vaccination. TCRdb re-called the 5' RACE reads with MiXCR, one entry per CDR3 protein. The sample has 300,000 or so distinct CDR3 sequences; approximately 4% are singletons. This sample comprised PBMCs, obtained 5 days after the yellow fever booster vaccination. All receptors come from a man aged 18 to 35 who received the YFV17D yellow fever vaccine.

The chain is built from TRBV5-1 and TRBJ1-2; 7 nucleotides line up with TRBD1. The V and J ends lost 8 bases and 8 bases, in that order; junction bases with no gene match: 6. Germline V gene sequence: CDR1 SGHRS, CDR2 YFSETQ. This CDR3 has 11 residues. The CDR3 loop is CASRQGAGYTF. For the CDR3, the DNA is TGCGCCAGTAGACAGGGCGCGGGCTACACCTTC.

This clonotype has ten or more counts. The V and J genes are TRBV10-3 and TRBJ2-5; D may be TRBD1 (5 bases). Deletions cut 4 bases from V and 0 bases from J, with 6 bases between. This CDR3 has 13 residues. Germline V gene sequence: CDR1 ENHRY, CDR2 SYGVKD. The CDR3: CAISGTNQETQYF. For the CDR3, the DNA is TGTGCCATCAGTGGGACAAACCAAGAGACCCAGTACTTC.

This clonotype was recorded many times. CDR3 loop: CASSFGPGETQYF. The CDR3, as DNA: TGTGCCAGCAGCTTCGGGCCCGGAGAGACCCAGTACTTC. The chain carries TRBV7-8 and TRBJ2-5, with D uncertain. CDR3 length: 13 amino acids. V shed 3 bases and J shed 4 bases, with 9 bases lying between them. In germline, CDR1 is SGHVS, CDR2 FQNEAQ.

This clonotype was counted only a few times. The chain employs TRBV6-6 and TRBJ2-3; D possibly corresponds to TRBD1 (5 bases). This CDR3 is built from 14 residues. Trimming took 9 bases from V and 2 from J, leaving 15 bases between them. CDR1 is MNHNY, CDR2 SVGAGI, per germline (reference sequence). The CDR3 DNA sequence: TGTGCCAGTTACCAGGGTTTGCACACAGATACGCAGTATTTT. Amino acid sequence: CASYQGLHTDTQYF.

Only a few counts were recorded for this clonotype. The V gene is TRBV5-1, the J gene TRBJ1-1; 8 bases are shared with TRBD1. The CDR3 runs 16 residues. Germline CDR1 is SGHRS and CDR2 is YFSETQ. V was clipped by 4 bases and J by 0 bases; unmatched bases: 8. The CDR3: CASSQGQGNMNTEAFF. In DNA form, the CDR3 reads TGCGCCAGCAGCCAAGGACAGGGAAACATGAACACTGAAGCTTTCTTT. The full variable domain, its missing parts supplied by reference TRBV5-1 and TRBJ1-1, is KAGVTQTPRYLIKTRGQQVTLSCSPISGHRSVSWYQQTPGQGLQFLFEYFSETQRNKGNFPGRFSGRQFSNSRSEMNVSTLELGDSALYLCASSQGQGNMNTEAFFGQGTRLTVV.

This clonotype has at least ten counts. The chain joins TRBV5-1 to TRBJ2-6, with 7 bases lining up with TRBD1. CDR3 length equals 16 residues. Germline CDR1 is SGHRS and CDR2 is YFSETQ. Unmatched junction bases numbered 7, after V lost 7 bases and J lost 0 bases. The CDR3 here is CASDRDGTSGANVLTF. CDR3 sequence (DNA): TGCGCCAGCGACAGGGACGGGACCTCTGGGGCCAACGTCCTGACTTTC.

At least ten counts were recorded for this clonotype. The rearrangement joins TRBV18 to TRBJ2-3, with 9 bases matching TRBD2. V gave up 0 bases and J gave up 3 bases; unmatched junction bases: 1. Germline lookup yields CDR1 KGHSH and CDR2 LQKENI. This CDR3 has 15 residues. The CDR3 region is CASSPPAGGTDTQYF. The CDR3 region has the DNA TGTGCCAGCTCACCACCGGCGGGGGGGACAGATACGCAGTATTTT.

In its sample, this clonotype was seen many times. This chain uses TRBV11-2 with TRBJ1-1; tentatively, D is TRBD1 (5 bases). The CDR3 length is 13 residues. The V end lost 3 bases, the J end lost 6 bases, and 11 bases lay between the germline ends. Germline V gene lookup returns CDR1 SGHAT and CDR2 FQNNGV. CDR3: CASSFSRAAEAFF. The CDR3 DNA follows: TGTGCCAGCAGCTTTAGCAGGGCCGCTGAAGCTTTCTTT.

This clonotype was seen only a few times. The V and J genes are TRBV11-2 and TRBJ2-7; 9 nucleotides align to TRBD1. Germline lookup yields CDR1 SGHAT and CDR2 FQNNGV. With 5 bases clipped from V and 6 bases from J, the junction kept 2 bases outside the gene matches. This CDR3 spans 12 amino acids. The CDR3 protein is CASSRDRAEQYF. CDR3 DNA: TGTGCCAGCAGCAGGGACAGGGCCGAGCAGTACTTC.

This clonotype was seen a handful of times. The rearrangement links TRBV20-1 to TRBJ2-3, with TRBD2 identical over 10 bases. Germline values: CDR1 DFQATT, CDR2 SNEGSKA (reference sequence). V gave up 6 bases and J gave up 3 bases; unmatched junction bases: 6. CDR3 length equals 14 residues. CDR3 protein: CSASWTSGTDTQYF. The DNA of the CDR3 is TGCAGTGCCTCATGGACTAGCGGTACAGATACGCAGTATTTT.

The chain carries TRBV12-3 or TRBV12-4 and TRBJ1-3; the D is unclear. The CDR3 runs to 16 residues. V lost 1 base, J lost 0 bases, and 10 bases lay in between. The CDR3 coding sequence is TGTGCCAGCAGTTTAGAGTCCGGTTCCTCTGGAAACACCATATATTTT. Its protein is CASSLESGSSGNTIYF.

The chain links TRBV4-3 to TRBJ1-2; 7 bases are shared with TRBD1. The CDR3 runs 16 residues. Trimming cost V 0 bases and J 9 bases; bases outside gene matches: 13. CDR1 is LGHNA and CDR2 is YSLEER in the germline V gene. DNA of the CDR3: TGCGCCAGCAGCCAAGAGACGACAGGGATTGTCCTCCGCTACACCTTC. Protein: CASSQETTGIVLRYTF.

This clonotype was seen repeatedly, ten times or more. The chain uses TRBV2 and TRBJ1-3; D not resolved. This CDR3 has 15 residues. Germline-derived CDR1 and CDR2 are SNHLY and FYNNEI. Trimming removed 6 bases from V and 0 bases from J, with 12 bases in between. The CDR3 reads CASSGEKPSGNTIYF. The CDR3 DNA is TGTGCCAGCAGCGGTGAAAAACCCTCTGGAAACACCATATATTTT.

V is TRBV11-2 and J is TRBJ2-1; 10 bases map to TRBD1. CDR1 is SGHAT and CDR2 is FQNNGV in the germline V gene. This CDR3 has 16 residues. J gave up 9 bases and V 5 bases, and 13 bases lay outside the gene matches. The CDR3 is CASSPRQGARPTEQFF. CDR3 DNA: TGTGCCAGCAGCCCAAGACAGGGGGCGCGGCCGACTGAGCAGTTCTTC.

This clonotype turned up a few times. The V call is TRBV14, the J call TRBJ2-5; D is unresolved. Trimming stripped 4 bases from V and 5 bases from J, with 11 bases between. Looked up from germline, CDR1 is SGHDN and CDR2 is FVKESK. The CDR3 sequence is 13 residues long. As DNA, the CDR3 is TGTGCCAGCAGCCCAAGGATGCGGGAGACCCAGTACTTC. It specifies CASSPRMRETQYF.

This clonotype was detected a few times. CDR3 nucleotides: TGTGCCAGCAGCCAAGAACCCTACGGGCCTTACTTC. Its protein is CASSQEPYGPYF. The gene calls are TRBV3-1 and TRBJ2-4; D gene ambiguous. Germline CDR1 is LGHDT and CDR2 is YNNKEL (reference sequence). This CDR3 region has 12 residues. With 0 bases removed from V and 16 bases from J, the gap between germline ends came to 13 bases.

V usage is TRBV10-3 and J usage is TRBJ2-3, with D maybe TRBD1 (5 bases). This CDR3 has 13 amino acids. Trimming left V 10 bases short and J 2 bases short, with 13 bases between. Looked up from germline, CDR1 is ENHRY and CDR2 is SYGVKD. The CDR3 loop is CASVGAVTDTQYF. As DNA, the CDR3 is TGTGCCAGTGTAGGGGCTGTCACAGATACGCAGTATTTT.

This clonotype was seen more than once but under ten times. The chain recombines TRBV18 with TRBJ2-1, with 9 nucleotides matching TRBD2. Germline V gene sequence: CDR1 KGHSH, CDR2 LQKENI. The CDR3 sequence is 14 residues long. With V trimmed by 2 bases and J by 8 bases, 4 bases remained unmatched. The CDR3 nucleotides read TGTGCCAGCTCACCAGCGGGGGGGCCCTATGAGCAGTTCTTC. Encoded protein: CASSPAGGPYEQFF.

V gene TRBV28 combines with J gene TRBJ1-5; the D is unclear. Trimming left V 2 bases short and J 6 bases short, with 17 bases between. Germline V gene sequence: CDR1 MDHEN, CDR2 SYDVKM. This CDR3 has 16 amino acids. This CDR3 reads CASSLPGLEAGQPQHF. In DNA, the CDR3 is TGTGCCAGCAGTTTACCTGGACTCGAGGCAGGTCAGCCCCAGCATTTT.

This clonotype was detected many times. V gene TRBV27 combines with J gene TRBJ2-2, with D perhaps matching TRBD2 (6 bases). Trimming removed 5 bases at V and 14 bases at J, with 21 bases between. The germline CDR1 and CDR2 sequences are MNHEY and SMNVEV (reference sequence). CDR3 length equals 14 residues. The CDR3 coding sequence is TGTGCCAGCAGTCCCCCCCGGCGGGGCGGTTTACTGTTTTTT. Protein product: CASSPPRRGGLLFF.

This clonotype was picked up many times. The rearrangement joins TRBV5-1 to TRBJ2-1; maybe TRBD2 (6 bases). CDR1 is SGHRS and CDR2 is YFSETQ in the germline V gene. Trimming pared 7 bases from V and 8 bases from J, leaving 25 bases between. The CDR3 spans 16 residues. In DNA form, the CDR3 reads TGCGCCAGCCGCTCGAGGGGCGGGGTCCTTTCCGATGAGCAGTTCTTC. Protein product: CASRSRGGVLSDEQFF.

This clonotype was counted many times. This chain connects TRBV7-9 to TRBJ2-7, with 8 bases fitting TRBD2. V was pared by 8 bases and J by 3 bases, with 9 bases of the junction left unmatched. CDR3 length: 14 amino acids. The germline gives CDR1 SEHNR, CDR2 FQNEAQ (reference sequence). The CDR3 DNA reads TGTGCCAGCCTGCCGGGTAGCGGGAACTACGAGCAGTACTTC. Amino acids: CASLPGSGNYEQYF.

This clonotype was counted a few times. The J gene is TRBJ2-3, the V gene TRBV4-1; D remains ambiguous. CDR1 MGHRA and CDR2 YSYEKL come from the germline V gene. This CDR3 comprises 12 residues. The germline V and J ends were trimmed by 3 bases and 6 bases, with 7 bases remaining between them. The CDR3 region has the DNA TGCGCCAGCAGCCACCTTTTTGATACGCAGTATTTT. Protein sequence: CASSHLFDTQYF.

The chain uses TRBV6-5 and TRBJ2-4; D might be TRBD2 (7 bases). CDR1 and CDR2 from the germline V gene are MNHEY and SVGAGI. V shed 6 bases and J shed 7 bases, with 22 bases lying between them. The CDR3 extends over 16 amino acids. The DNA of the CDR3 is TGTGCCAGCAGCCCCGGGGGGCAGGCGCAAGGGAACATTCAGTACTTC. It codes for CASSPGGQAQGNIQYF.

The chain links TRBV3-1 to TRBJ2-3, with 8 bases identical to TRBD2. V lost 1 base to trimming and J lost 4 bases; unmatched junction nucleotides: 7. The CDR3 runs to 16 residues. The germline V gene encodes CDR1 LGHDT and CDR2 YNNKEL (reference sequence). CDR3: CASSQGLGGAPDTQYF. Written as DNA, the CDR3 is TGTGCCAGCAGCCAAGGGCTCGGGGGGGCTCCAGATACGCAGTATTTT.

This clonotype was seen at least ten times. The chain uses TRBV29-1 and TRBJ2-1; 9 bases match TRBD1. Germline lookup yields CDR1 SQVTM and CDR2 ANQGSEA. With 7 bases clipped from V and 8 bases from J, the junction kept 9 bases outside the gene matches. CDR3 length: 13 amino acids. CDR3 loop: CSARTGEYHEQFF. The CDR3 DNA sequence: TGCAGCGCCAGGACAGGGGAGTACCATGAGCAGTTCTTC.

This clonotype was observed a handful of times. The chain couples TRBV28 to TRBJ2-7; the D is unclear. The CDR3 totals 14 residues. Germline assignment: CDR1 MDHEN and CDR2 SYDVKM. V was shortened by 6 bases and J by 3 bases, with 15 bases between the two germline ends. The CDR3 is CASSRRWVLYEQYV. CDR3 nucleotides: TGTGCCAGCAGCCGCCGATGGGTCCTCTACGAGCAGTACGTC.